One and the same sample provided the 22 T cell receptor beta chains below, sequenced in a study of blood T cell repertoires in COVID-19. Repertoires were generated with immunoSEQ multiplex PCR, while TCRdb's copy carries only in-frame clones and drops some. The table has about 210,000 clones, roughly four fifths seen once. Sequenced material: peripheral blood. The receptors stem from a middle-aged woman with active or convalescent COVID-19.

V and J are TRBV6-5 and TRBJ1-5; the match to TRBD1 covers 9 bases. V shed 2 bases, J shed 1 base, and the junction held 0 bases outside the gene matches. The germline gives CDR1 MNHEY, CDR2 SVGAGI. The CDR3 has 15 residues. CDR3 coding DNA: TGTGCCAGCAGTTACGGGACAGGGAGCAATCAGCCCCAGCATTTT. Translating gives CASSYGTGSNQPQHF.

The chain is built from TRBV6-6 and TRBJ2-5; TRBD1 is a possible D gene (6 bases). Between the trimmed V and J ends, which lost 1 base and 1 base, there was a span of 7 bases. The CDR3 consists of 14 residues. Germline V gene data show CDR1 as MNHNY and CDR2 as SVGAGI (reference sequence). CDR3 sequence: CASSYWDTQETQYF. The CDR3 bases are TGTGCCAGCAGTTACTGGGACACCCAAGAGACCCAGTACTTC.

Only a few counts were recorded for this clone. This sequence joins TRBV7-8 and TRBJ1-1, with 12 bases fitting TRBD1. Per germline, CDR1 SGHVS and CDR2 FQNEAQ. The J segment lost 6 bases and the V segment lost 4 bases, leaving 6 bases of the junction unmatched. The CDR3 has 15 residues. This CDR3 is CASSSQGTGGPEAFF. The CDR3, as DNA: TGTGCCAGCAGCTCCCAAGGGACAGGGGGCCCTGAAGCTTTCTTT.

The V and J genes are TRBV5-4 and TRBJ1-6; 10 nucleotides agree with TRBD1. Trimming removed 1 base from V and 7 bases from J; junction bases left unmatched: 2. Germline V gene data show CDR1 as SGHNT and CDR2 as YYREEE (reference sequence). This CDR3 contains 15 residues. Here the CDR3 reads CASSLSGQGNSPLHF. The CDR3 DNA sequence: TGTGCCAGCAGCTTGTCGGGACAGGGGAATTCACCCCTCCACTTT.

This clone has only a few counts. The chain joins TRBV29-1 to TRBJ2-3; the match to TRBD2 covers 12 bases. The length of the CDR3 is 14 residues. J gave up 2 bases and V 6 bases, and 3 bases lay outside the gene matches. In germline, CDR1 is SQVTM, CDR2 ANQGSEA. The CDR3 protein is CSVGLAGLTDTQYF. In DNA, the CDR3 is TGCAGCGTCGGACTAGCGGGGCTCACAGATACGCAGTATTTT.

The chain joins TRBV5-1 to TRBJ2-7; 10 bases are a match to TRBD2. The trim removed 1 base at V and 3 bases at J, leaving 4 bases unmatched. The CDR3 spans 15 residues. CDR1 SGHRS and CDR2 YFSETQ come from the germline V gene. The CDR3 is CASSLHGTSDYEQYF. DNA of the CDR3: TGCGCCAGCAGCTTGCACGGGACTAGCGACTACGAGCAGTACTTC.

The chain carries TRBV19 and TRBJ2-2; D might be TRBD2 (5 bases). The CDR3 spans 14 residues. Germline V gives CDR1 LNHDA, CDR2 SQIVND (reference sequence). The germline V and J ends were trimmed by 7 bases and 4 bases, with 13 bases remaining between them. The CDR3 here is CASKMEATTGELFF. As DNA, the CDR3 is TGTGCCAGTAAGATGGAGGCGACCACCGGGGAGCTGTTTTTT.

The chain joins TRBV10-3 to TRBJ1-2, with 8 bases matching TRBD1. This CDR3 spans 12 amino acids. Germline loops: CDR1 ENHRY, CDR2 SYGVKD. The V segment lost 7 bases and the J segment 6 bases; nucleotides outside the gene matches: 4. The CDR3 protein is CAIKQGADGYTF. The DNA for the CDR3 is TGTGCCATCAAGCAGGGGGCGGATGGCTACACCTTC.

This clone was seen a few times. The chain is built from TRBV6-2 or TRBV6-3 and TRBJ1-5; 9 nucleotides align to TRBD1. The germline CDR1 and CDR2 sequences are MNHEY and SVGEGT. V shed 2 bases and J 2 bases; nucleotides not matched to a gene: 4. The CDR3 contains 16 residues. The CDR3 sequence: CASSYPDRGGNQPQHF. The CDR3 coding sequence is TGTGCCAGCAGTTACCCGGACAGGGGTGGCAATCAGCCCCAGCATTTT.

In this sample, this clone turned up a few times. The V gene is TRBV10-1, the J gene TRBJ2-1; 16 bases are a match to TRBD2. The CDR3 totals 18 residues. Germline assignment: CDR1 WNHNN and CDR2 SYGVQD (reference sequence). The J segment lost 8 bases and the V segment lost 0 bases, leaving 7 bases of the junction unmatched. CDR3 residues: CASSESVGLAGGDDEQFF. The CDR3 nucleotides read TGCGCCAGCAGTGAGTCAGTGGGACTAGCGGGAGGGGATGATGAGCAGTTCTTC.

DNA for the CDR3: TGTGCCAGCAGTCCATACAGGGCAAGTGGTGAAAAACTGTTTTTT. Encoded protein: CASSPYRASGEKLFF. The chain has TRBV28 and TRBJ1-4, with D possibly TRBD1 on 6 matching bases. The CDR3 consists of 15 residues. Germline V CDR1 and CDR2: MDHEN, SYDVKM. The ends were cut back, 5 bases at V and 7 bases at J, with 17 bases in the middle.

This clone was detected once. The genes are TRBV7-6 and TRBJ2-1; 10 bases map to TRBD1. V lost 1 base and J lost 9; bases outside the gene matches: 6. Per germline, CDR1 SGHVS and CDR2 FNYEAQ. The CDR3 loop spans 15 amino acids. This CDR3 reads CASSLGGQGYGEQFF. CDR3 nucleotide sequence: TGTGCCAGCAGCTTAGGGGGACAGGGGTACGGTGAGCAGTTCTTC.

The chain has TRBV19 and TRBJ2-1; 9 positions match TRBD1. The trim removed 5 bases at V and 6 bases at J, leaving 5 bases unmatched. Per germline, CDR1 LNHDA and CDR2 SQIVND (reference sequence). CDR3 size: 14 residues. The CDR3 region is CASSSDRGRNEQFF. The CDR3 nucleotides read TGTGCCAGTAGTTCGGACAGGGGACGCAATGAGCAGTTCTTC.

The rearrangement joins TRBV30 to TRBJ1-2; D is possibly TRBD1 (5 bases). Between the trimmed V and J ends, which lost 3 bases and 8 bases, there was a span of 16 bases. CDR1 is GTSNPN and CDR2 is SVGIG in the germline V gene (reference sequence). This CDR3 has 13 residues. The CDR3 DNA reads TGTGCCTGGAGGATTTCACAGGTCGGCGGCTACACCTTC. Translated, it gives CAWRISQVGGYTF.

The chain joins TRBV24-1 to TRBJ2-1; a weak D match, TRBD1 (6 bases). There are 17 residues in the CDR3. V lost 4 bases to trimming and J lost 0 bases, with 15 bases between them. Germline V lookup: CDR1 KGHDR, CDR2 SFDVKD. The CDR3 region is CATSDSTGTHSYNEQFF. The CDR3 DNA reads as TGTGCCACCAGTGACTCCACCGGGACACACTCCTACAATGAGCAGTTCTTC.

This rearrangement joins TRBV6-5 to TRBJ2-7, with 9 bases aligning to TRBD1. The CDR3 covers 13 residues. V trimming: 5 bases; J trimming: 4 bases; junction bases outside the gene matches: 3. The germline CDR1 and CDR2 sequences are MNHEY and SVGAGI. CDR3 sequence reads: CASSQDRGYEQYF. The CDR3 DNA follows: TGTGCCAGCAGTCAGGACAGGGGATACGAGCAGTACTTC.

V is TRBV5-1 and J is TRBJ1-4; 11 nucleotides line up with TRBD1. The CDR3 totals 16 residues. Trimming took 6 bases from V and 5 from J; bases not matched to a gene: 9. Germline V gene lookup returns CDR1 SGHRS and CDR2 YFSETQ. The CDR3, as DNA: TGCGCCAGCACTCTGGAAGGGACAGGGGGGAATGAAAAACTGTTTTTT. Its translation is CASTLEGTGGNEKLFF.

This chain links TRBV18 with TRBJ2-1; D ambiguous. Trimming cost V 0 bases and J 11 bases, with 20 bases left between them. Germline loops: CDR1 KGHSH, CDR2 LQKENI. The length of the CDR3 is 16 residues. The CDR3 reads CASSPPNLQKEGQQFF. The CDR3 nucleotides read TGTGCCAGCTCACCACCAAATTTACAGAAAGAAGGTCAGCAGTTCTTC.

The rearrangement joins TRBV5-1 to TRBJ1-2; TRBD1 aligns across 8 bases. The CDR3 contains 14 residues. J gave up 4 bases and V 4 bases, and 6 bases lay outside the gene matches. Germline CDR1 SGHRS, CDR2 YFSETQ. The chain's CDR3 is CASSTQTGGYGYTF. CDR3 nucleotide sequence: TGCGCCAGCAGCACACAAACAGGGGGCTATGGCTACACCTTC.

The V call is TRBV5-1, the J call TRBJ2-2; the match to TRBD2 covers 12 bases. There are 19 residues in the CDR3. Germline lookup yields CDR1 SGHRS and CDR2 YFSETQ. The V gene end was trimmed by 5 bases and the J gene end by 0 bases; junction bases not matched to a gene: 11. The CDR3 is CASRSLAGGPSTNTGELFF. The CDR3 bases are TGCGCCAGCAGATCGCTAGCGGGAGGGCCGTCCACGAACACCGGGGAGCTGTTTTTT.

The rearrangement joins TRBV25-1 to TRBJ2-7, with 13 positions matching TRBD2. Germline assignment: CDR1 MGHDK and CDR2 SYGVNS. Unmatched junction bases numbered 6, after V lost 1 base and J lost 6 bases. This CDR3 has 16 amino acids. The chain's CDR3 is CASSEFSGTSGTEQYF. The CDR3 DNA follows: TGTGCCAGCAGTGAATTTTCCGGGACTAGCGGGACCGAGCAGTACTTC.

The chain joins TRBV6-2 or TRBV6-3 to TRBJ1-1, with D hard to call. CDR3 length: 16 residues. The V gene's germline CDR1 is MNHEY and CDR2 SVGEGT. The V end was cut by 0 bases, the J end by 1 base, with 12 bases between. CDR3 coding DNA: TGTGCCAGCAGTTACTCGAATGCCAGAACGAACACTGAAGCTTTCTTT. This sequence encodes CASSYSNARTNTEAFF.